The 31 T cell receptor beta chains below come from one sample, sequenced in a study of T cell repertoires in cytomegalovirus infection (dated by TCRdb to 2018 to 2020). Sequencer: Illumina HiSeq 1500. TCRdb's own reprocessing of the public reads used fastp at Q25 and MiXCR and kept productive beta chains. CDR3 protein duplicates are merged, each entry listing the most common genes and DNA. The sample table contains roughly 760,000 distinct CDR3 sequences; only one count was recorded for 35% of them. The top ten constitute 2.5% to 3.5% of the sample. What was sequenced was PBMCs. The receptors originated from a human donor in good health (CMV status not recorded). Some clones in this sample may be carry-over from other donors' samples.

This chain joins TRBV28 and TRBJ2-7; the match to TRBD1 covers 7 bases. CDR3 size: 13 residues. Per the germline V gene, CDR1 is MDHEN and CDR2 is SYDVKM. V shed 6 bases, J shed 5 bases, and the junction held 7 bases outside the gene matches. Written as DNA, the CDR3 is TGTGCCAGCAGCCGGGACAGATTCGACGAGCAGTACTTC. Residues: CASSRDRFDEQYF.

The chain couples TRBV19 to TRBJ2-5, with D unresolved. CDR1 LNHDA and CDR2 SQIVND come from the germline V gene (reference sequence). V shed 6 bases and J shed 4 bases, with 18 bases lying between them. The CDR3 loop spans 15 amino acids. This CDR3 is CASRIGTGGVETQYF. CDR3 DNA sequence: TGTGCCAGTAGGATTGGTACGGGTGGGGTAGAGACCCAGTACTTC.

The sample holds many counts of this clonotype. J is TRBJ2-3 and V is TRBV7-6, with 7 bases matching TRBD2. From germline, CDR1 is SGHVS and CDR2 FNYEAQ. V trimming: 3 bases; J trimming: 1 base; junction bases outside the gene matches: 4. The CDR3 length is 15 residues. CDR3 region: CASSLYAGGTDTQYF. The DNA for the CDR3 is TGTGCCAGCAGCTTGTACGCGGGAGGCACAGATACGCAGTATTTT.

The chain links TRBV11-2 to TRBJ2-1, with 14 bases matching TRBD2. The CDR3 spans 17 residues. V gave up 5 bases and J gave up 6 bases; unmatched junction bases: 9. Germline V gives CDR1 SGHAT, CDR2 FQNNGV. Written as DNA, the CDR3 is TGTGCCAGCAGCGACAGACTAGCGGGAGGGCCTCCCAATGAGCAGTTCTTC. The encoded protein is CASSDRLAGGPPNEQFF.

V and J are TRBV7-2 and TRBJ2-5, with D possibly matching TRBD1 (5 bases). The germline CDR1 and CDR2 sequences are SGHTA and FQGNSA. Trimming removed 5 bases at V and 2 bases at J, with 15 bases between. The CDR3 has 15 amino acids. The DNA for the CDR3 is TGTGCCAGCAGCCCCCGGCTCAGGGAACAAGAGACCCAGTACTTC. Translation: CASSPRLREQETQYF.

The rearrangement joins TRBV20-1 to TRBJ2-3; D might be TRBD2 (7 bases). Per the germline V gene, CDR1 is DFQATT and CDR2 is SNEGSKA (reference sequence). Trimming left V 6 bases short and J 1 base short, with 14 bases between. CDR3 size: 14 residues. Here the CDR3 DNA reads TGCAGTGCCGAGGGGGGGAAGGGCACAGATACGCAGTATTTT. It translates to CSAEGGKGTDTQYF.

This clonotype was detected only a few times. The V and J genes are TRBV19 and TRBJ2-7, with 7 bases lining up with TRBD1. CDR3 size: 14 residues. CDR1 is LNHDA and CDR2 is SQIVND in the germline V gene (reference sequence). Germline trimming cut 5 bases from V and 6 bases from J; bases unmatched to any gene: 10. This CDR3 is CASSVGPQGIEQYF. CDR3 coding DNA: TGTGCCAGTAGTGTAGGACCACAGGGGATCGAGCAGTACTTC.

This clonotype was counted many times. This rearrangement joins TRBV7-6 to TRBJ2-5; D gene ambiguous. The ends were cut back, 1 base at V and 1 base at J, with 7 bases in the middle. CDR3 size: 14 residues. Germline V gene data show CDR1 as SGHVS and CDR2 as FNYEAQ. The CDR3 loop reads CASSLDTTQETQYF. CDR3 coding DNA: TGTGCCAGCAGCTTAGATACAACCCAAGAGACCCAGTACTTC.

The V gene is TRBV25-1, the J gene TRBJ1-1, with D possibly matching TRBD1 (5 bases). The V and J ends lost 11 bases and 0 bases respectively, with 22 bases between them. The CDR3 contains 16 residues. The V gene's germline CDR1 is MGHDK and CDR2 SYGVNS. CDR3 amino acids: CASKKRGGRVNTEAFF. In nucleotides, the CDR3 is TGTGCCTCCAAGAAAAGGGGAGGTCGGGTGAACACTGAAGCTTTCTTT. Filled out from reference TRBV25-1 and TRBJ1-1, the complete variable domain reads EADIYQTPRYLVIGTGKKITLECSQTMGHDKMYWYQQDPGMELHLIHYSYGVNSTEKGDLSSESTVSRIRTEHFPLTLESARPSHTSQYLCASKKRGGRVNTEAFFGQGTRLTVV.

This chain links TRBV24-1 with TRBJ2-1; either TRBD1 or TRBD2 may supply D (5 bases each). The CDR3 is 12 amino acids. CDR1 is KGHDR, CDR2 SFDVKD, per germline. V was pared by 4 bases and J by 12 bases, with 12 bases between. CDR3 DNA sequence: TGTGCCACCAGTGACGGGGTGGGGACGCAGTTCTTC. Residues: CATSDGVGTQFF.

The chain links TRBV4-1 to TRBJ1-3; unclear D gene. Trimming pared 4 bases from V and 9 bases from J, leaving 7 bases between. This CDR3 is built from 11 residues. Germline CDR1 reads MGHRA; CDR2 reads YSYEKL. For the CDR3, the DNA is TGCGCCAGCAGCCCCGACGGCACCATATATTTT. Translated: CASSPDGTIYF.

This clonotype was seen repeatedly, ten times or more. This chain uses TRBV7-6 with TRBJ1-2; D not resolved. Germline V gene data show CDR1 as SGHVS and CDR2 as FNYEAQ. There are 13 residues in the CDR3. V was cut by 5 bases and J by 1 base, with 8 bases left in between. The CDR3 DNA follows: TGTGCCAGCAGCGATGGGGTTAACTATGGCTACACCTTC. It codes for CASSDGVNYGYTF.

The rearrangement uses TRBV27 and TRBJ1-5; D perhaps matches TRBD1 (5 bases). This CDR3 has 12 amino acids. Germline V gene lookup returns CDR1 MNHEY and CDR2 SMNVEV (reference sequence). V lost 6 bases and J 8 bases, leaving 11 bases between the germline ends. The CDR3 nucleotides read TGTGCCAGCAGGAGGGGTGGTGAGCCCCAGCATTTT. This sequence encodes CASRRGGEPQHF.

In its sample, this clonotype was seen a few times. This rearrangement joins TRBV4-1 to TRBJ2-2; possible D gene TRBD1, 6 bases. Germline V gives CDR1 MGHRA, CDR2 YSYEKL. The CDR3 is 17 amino acids. With 0 bases removed from V and 0 bases from J, the gap between germline ends came to 11 bases. The chain's CDR3 is CASSQDPDRTNTGELFF. The DNA of the CDR3 is TGCGCCAGCAGCCAAGATCCGGACAGAACGAACACCGGGGAGCTGTTTTTT.

This chain connects TRBV7-9 to TRBJ2-7; D not certain. CDR1 and CDR2 from the germline V gene are SEHNR and FQNEAQ (reference sequence). The CDR3 sequence is 11 residues long. The germline V and J ends were trimmed by 8 bases and 9 bases, with 14 bases remaining between them. The CDR3 sequence: CASGVPMGQYF. As DNA, the CDR3 is TGTGCCAGCGGGGTCCCGATGGGGCAGTACTTC. Based on the CDR3 plus reference TRBV7-9 and TRBJ2-7, the full variable domain is DTGVSQNPRHKITKRGQNVTFRCDPISEHNRLYWYRQTLGQGPEFLTYFQNEAQLEKSRLLSDRFSAERPKGSFSTLEIQRTEQGDSAMYLCASGVPMGQYFGPGTRLTVT.

At least ten counts were recorded for this clonotype. The chain couples TRBV28 to TRBJ1-1; D ambiguous. The CDR3 has 10 amino acids. V lost 7 bases, J lost 5 bases, and 5 bases lay in between. Germline V gene lookup returns CDR1 MDHEN and CDR2 SYDVKM. DNA of the CDR3: TGTGCCAGCAAGAAGACTGAAGCTTTCTTT. Translated, it gives CASKKTEAFF.

The chain recombines TRBV7-6 with TRBJ2-5; no reliable D call. CDR3 length: 16 amino acids. CDR1 and CDR2 (germline): SGHVS, FNYEAQ. Trimming stripped 4 bases from V and 2 bases from J, with 17 bases between. CDR3 DNA sequence: TGTGCCAGCAGCTCCACCCGGGTGTTACAGCAAGAGACCCAGTACTTC. The encoded protein is CASSSTRVLQQETQYF.

This clonotype was observed once. One end of the junction varies from germline; a read error may be responsible. The rearrangement links TRBV7-6 to TRBJ2-5; TRBD1 is a possible D gene (6 bases). Per germline, CDR1 SGHVS and CDR2 FNYEAQ. CDR3 size: 16 residues. CDR3 in amino acids: CASSLKGQQNQETQYF. The DNA for the CDR3 is TGTGCTAGCAGCTTAAAGGGACAACAGAACCAAGAGACCCAGTACTTC.

This clonotype was found many times. The genes are TRBV28 and TRBJ2-7, with 11 positions matching TRBD1. The germline V gene has CDR1 MDHEN and CDR2 SYDVKM. CDR3 size: 16 residues. With 6 bases clipped from V and 3 bases from J, the junction kept 10 bases outside the gene matches. The DNA of the CDR3 is TGTGCCAGCAGCCTCCCCAGGGGACAGGGGGACTACGAGCAGTACTTC. Translation: CASSLPRGQGDYEQYF.

The chain recombines TRBV19 with TRBJ2-7; 9 bases are a match to TRBD1. The CDR3 runs to 15 residues. CDR1 LNHDA and CDR2 SQIVND come from the germline V gene (reference sequence). V shed 5 bases, J shed 2 bases, and the junction held 7 bases outside the gene matches. CDR3 residues: CASSLRDRDTYEQYF. CDR3 in DNA: TGTGCCAGTAGTCTCCGGGACAGGGACACCTACGAGCAGTACTTC.

This clonotype came up a few times. The chain recombines TRBV19 with TRBJ2-1; D may be TRBD2 (6 bases). The CDR3 loop spans 15 amino acids. The germline V and J ends were trimmed by 3 bases and 7 bases, with 16 bases remaining between them. The germline V gene encodes CDR1 LNHDA and CDR2 SQIVND (reference sequence). The CDR3 reads CASSILGGSGNEQFF. In nucleotides, the CDR3 is TGTGCCAGTAGTATCTTGGGCGGAAGCGGGAATGAGCAGTTCTTC.

The sample holds a few counts of this clonotype. The V and J genes are TRBV5-5 and TRBJ1-4; D gene uncertain. Trimming cost V 4 bases and J 8 bases, with 30 bases left between them. The germline CDR1 and CDR2 sequences are SGHKS and YYEKEE (reference sequence). The CDR3 covers 19 residues. CDR3 in amino acids: CASSPVEGPSSPRLEKLFF. DNA for the CDR3: TGTGCCAGCAGCCCGGTTGAGGGCCCATCTTCTCCTCGTCTAGAAAAACTGTTTTTT. The full variable domain, its missing parts supplied by reference TRBV5-5 and TRBJ1-4, is DAGVTQSPTHLIKTRGQQVTLRCSPISGHKSVSWYQQVLGQGPQFIFQYYEKEERGRGNFPDRFSARQFPNYSSELNVNALLLGDSALYLCASSPVEGPSSPRLEKLFFGSGTQLSVL.

The chain employs TRBV7-6 and TRBJ2-1, with no clear D. Germline lookup yields CDR1 SGHVS and CDR2 FNYEAQ. This CDR3 spans 15 amino acids. V was cut by 1 base and J by 1 base, with 8 bases left in between. The CDR3 DNA reads TGTGCCAGCAGCTTAGTCACCACTTCCTACAATGAGCAGTTCTTC. This codes for CASSLVTTSYNEQFF.

In its sample, this clonotype was seen a few times. The chain is built from TRBV5-6 and TRBJ2-5, with 7 nucleotides matching TRBD1. The CDR3 covers 14 residues. Germline CDR1 and CDR2: SGHDT and YYEEEE. V lost 4 bases and J lost 4; bases outside the gene matches: 7. The CDR3 sequence is CASSRPGQAETQYF. The CDR3 region has the DNA TGTGCCAGCAGCAGACCTGGACAGGCAGAGACCCAGTACTTC.

This clonotype was counted between two and nine times. This chain uses TRBV7-2 with TRBJ1-2, with D maybe TRBD1 (5 bases). Trimming took off 7 bases at V and 5 bases at J, with 23 bases between the two ends. The germline V gene encodes CDR1 SGHTA and CDR2 FQGNSA. The CDR3 runs to 16 residues. The CDR3 protein is CASTSWGTQGGYGYTF. Written as DNA, the CDR3 is TGTGCCAGCACCTCCTGGGGAACGCAGGGCGGGTATGGCTACACCTTC. Variable domain in full (rest from reference TRBV7-2 and TRBJ1-2): GAGVSQSPSNKVTEKGKDVELRCDPISGHTALYWYRQSLGQGLEFLIYFQGNSAPDKSGLPSDRFSAERTGGSVSTLTIQRTQQEDSAVYLCASTSWGTQGGYGYTFGSGTRLTVV.

In its sample, this clonotype was seen many times. The chain is built from TRBV7-2 and TRBJ1-1; D gene uncertain. Germline V gene data show CDR1 as SGHTA and CDR2 as FQGNSA. V was trimmed by 5 bases and J by 1 base, leaving 11 bases between them. CDR3 length equals 14 residues. In nucleotides, the CDR3 is TGTGCCAGCAGCCGGGAGGGCGGGAACACTGAAGCTTTCTTT. Its protein is CASSREGGNTEAFF. The full variable domain, in which reference TRBV7-2 and TRBJ1-1 provide the parts outside the CDR3, is GAGVSQSPSNKVTEKGKDVELRCDPISGHTALYWYRQSLGQGLEFLIYFQGNSAPDKSGLPSDRFSAERTGGSVSTLTIQRTQQEDSAVYLCASSREGGNTEAFFGQGTRLTVV.

The genes are TRBV7-2 and TRBJ1-5; a possible D gene is TRBD1 (5 bases). Germline V gene data show CDR1 as SGHTA and CDR2 as FQGNSA. The V and J ends lost 5 bases and 5 bases respectively, with 16 bases between them. The CDR3 loop spans 15 amino acids. This CDR3 is CASSVGVGRDQPQHF. CDR3 in DNA: TGTGCCAGCAGCGTCGGGGTGGGACGAGATCAGCCCCAGCATTTT.

Comments on this clonotype: A much larger clone sits a single nucleotide away, making a read error possible. V and J are TRBV7-9 and TRBJ1-1; the match to TRBD1 covers 7 bases. The CDR3 has 17 amino acids. V shed 5 bases, J shed 1 base, and the junction held 13 bases outside the gene matches. Germline values: CDR1 SEHNR, CDR2 FQNEAQ (reference sequence). CDR3 nucleotide sequence: TGTGCCAGCAGCCGTTCCGACAGGGTGCTAAAGAACACTGAAGCTTTCTTT. Translated: CASSRSDRVLKNTEAFF.

In regard to this clonotype: The junction departs from the called germline gene at one end, perhaps through a read error. The chain uses TRBV28 and TRBJ2-7; 7 bases are a match to TRBD1. The CDR3 spans 15 residues. Per the germline V gene, CDR1 is MDHEN and CDR2 is SYDVKM. In DNA form, the CDR3 reads TGTGCCAGCATTTTAGGCCGACAGGGCACCTACGAGCAGTACTTC. Residues: CASILGRQGTYEQYF.

A remark on this clonotype: This may stem from a read error, because a much larger clone lies one nucleotide away. The V and J genes are TRBV7-2 and TRBJ2-7; D remains unclear. V was clipped by 3 bases and J by 5 bases, with 11 bases between them. CDR1 is SGHTA and CDR2 is FQGNSA in the germline V gene. This CDR3 comprises 13 residues. The CDR3 reads CTSSFMGIDEQYF. The CDR3 DNA reads as TGTACCAGCAGCTTTATGGGAATCGACGAGCAGTACTTC.

This clonotype was recorded at least ten times. This chain joins TRBV7-9 and TRBJ1-1; D is uncertain. The CDR3 runs 11 residues. Per the germline V gene, CDR1 is SEHNR and CDR2 is FQNEAQ (reference sequence). The V end was cut by 1 base, the J end by 7 bases, with 4 bases between. This CDR3 is CASSLGDEAFF. DNA of the CDR3: TGTGCCAGCAGCTTAGGGGATGAAGCTTTCTTT.